The entry below describes one T cell receptor (beta chain). What it binds is not known. This may arise from a read error, as a much more abundant clone is one base away. The same CDR3 arises from other DNA sequences in this sample as well. The data were obtained in a study of shared clonotypes between healthy human individuals. The CDR3 has 14 amino acids. The germline V gene has CDR1 KGHSH and CDR2 LQKENI. Trimming removed 2 bases from V and 1 base from J; junction bases left unmatched: 0. All donors were Caucasian adults living in Nashville, Tennessee. In the CD4+ fraction, cells were divided into CD45RA+ naive and CD45RA-negative memory subsets. TCRdb's copy holds only in-frame clones and misses some; the assay was immunoSEQ multiplex PCR. Here the sample spans roughly 1 million clones, approximately 72% being singletons. Findings and limits, study-wide: Limited genetic and exposure-history diversity came from having few donors.

This rearrangement joins TRBV18 to TRBJ1-2; 8 bases line up with TRBD1. Material: memory CD4+ T cells sorted from blood. Subset: CD45RA-negative fraction. The receptor was isolated from a man aged 18-30 years in good health. The CDR3 loop reads CASSPGQGNYGYTF. The CDR3 DNA reads as TGTGCCAGCTCACCAGGACAGGGTAACTATGGCTACACCTTC.